Presented here are 31 T cell receptor beta chains from one specimen sequenced in a study of breast tumors, draining lymph nodes, adjacent tissues. MiXCR was run by TCRdb on the multiplex PCR reads, yielding one entry per CDR3 protein. The table includes about 110,000 distinct CDR3 sequences, about 30% detected once. Samples came from axillary lymph nodes draining the breast cancer. Sequenced input: axillary lymph node tissue. The receptors derive from a female donor with breast cancer. Some clones in this sample may be carry-over from other donors' samples.

This clonotype was recorded at least ten times. The rearrangement links TRBV6-1 to TRBJ2-7; 8 nucleotides agree with TRBD1. Trimming took 6 bases from V and 6 from J; bases not matched to a gene: 4. The CDR3 totals 12 residues. The germline V gene encodes CDR1 MNHNS and CDR2 SASEGT. The CDR3 here is CASSVDRAEQYF. CDR3 DNA sequence: TGTGCCAGCAGCGTGGACAGGGCCGAGCAGTACTTC.

CDR3: CASNPGGFEQYF. CDR3 DNA: TGTGCCAGCAACCCCGGGGGGTTCGAGCAGTACTTC. The chain joins TRBV2 to TRBJ2-7; TRBD2 aligns across 7 bases. Germline CDR1 reads SNHLY; CDR2 reads FYNNEI. This CDR3 is 12 amino acids long. V lost 7 bases, J lost 6 bases, and 6 bases stayed unmatched.

This chain links TRBV5-1 with TRBJ1-3, with 7 bases fitting TRBD1. CDR3 length equals 14 residues. V lost 4 bases, J lost 0 bases, and 1 base stayed unmatched. Germline V gives CDR1 SGHRS, CDR2 YFSETQ. CDR3 region: CASSRQGSGNTIYF. For the CDR3, the DNA is TGCGCCAGCAGCAGACAGGGCTCTGGAAACACCATATATTTT.

This clonotype was detected once. Relative to the germline gene, one junction end is altered; a read error may explain this. This chain links TRBV20-1 with TRBJ2-7; 7 bases fit TRBD1. The CDR3 runs 13 residues. CDR1 is DFQATT, CDR2 SNEGSKA, per germline (reference sequence). The DNA for the CDR3 is TGCAGTGCTAGAGAGTCCACAGGGGCCGAGCAGTGCTTC. Protein: CSARESTGAEQCF.

J is TRBJ1-2 and V is TRBV29-1; TRBD1 might be the D (6 bases). Trimming took 5 bases from V and 7 from J, leaving 14 bases between them. Germline loops: CDR1 SQVTM, CDR2 ANQGSEA. The CDR3 extends over 12 amino acids. CDR3 sequence reads: CSVYIGGSGYTF. CDR3 DNA sequence: TGCAGCGTTTATATAGGGGGGTCTGGCTACACCTTC.

This clonotype has ten or more counts. This chain uses TRBV27 with TRBJ2-7; D possibly corresponds to TRBD1 (5 bases). Trimming cost V 5 bases and J 2 bases, with 10 bases left between them. The CDR3 covers 13 residues. CDR1 and CDR2 (germline): MNHEY, SMNVEV (reference sequence). The CDR3 protein is CASSPRVPYEQYF. CDR3 in DNA: TGTGCCAGCAGTCCCAGGGTACCCTACGAGCAGTACTTC.

This clonotype was seen at least ten times. The chain uses TRBV3-1 and TRBJ2-5, with D possibly matching TRBD1 (6 bases). The germline V gene has CDR1 LGHDT and CDR2 YNNKEL (reference sequence). Trimming took off 1 base at V and 5 bases at J, with 11 bases between the two ends. The CDR3 spans 14 residues. CDR3 sequence (DNA): TGTGCCAGCAGCCAAGGTACAGGGATGGAGACCCAGTACTTC. This gives the protein CASSQGTGMETQYF.

The chain employs TRBV24-1 and TRBJ2-2, with 10 nucleotides matching TRBD2. V trimming: 4 bases; J trimming: 5 bases; junction bases outside the gene matches: 9. The germline CDR1 and CDR2 sequences are KGHDR and SFDVKD. The CDR3 totals 17 residues. CDR3 nucleotides: TGTGCCACCAGTGACGGGACTAGCGAGGGTAATACCGGGGAGCTGTTTTTT. Translation gives CATSDGTSEGNTGELFF.

This clonotype was observed at least ten times. This rearrangement joins TRBV12-3 or TRBV12-4 to TRBJ2-2; a possible D gene is TRBD2 (5 bases). V was clipped by 3 bases and J by 3 bases, with 5 bases between them. CDR3 length: 13 amino acids. In nucleotides, the CDR3 is TGTGCCAGCAGTTTGGGAGACACCGGGGAGCTGTTTTTT. Amino acid sequence: CASSLGDTGELFF.

This clonotype was counted at least ten times. This CDR3 reads CASSPDATGELFF. Written as DNA, the CDR3 is TGTGCCAGCAGCCCAGATGCCACCGGGGAGCTGTTTTTT. The chain has TRBV7-3 and TRBJ2-2; no clear D. The CDR3 consists of 13 residues. The germline V gene has CDR1 SGHTA and CDR2 FQGTGA. The ends were cut back, 5 bases at V and 4 bases at J, with 8 bases in the middle.

The sample holds many counts of this clonotype. Since a much larger clone is just one base distant, this may be a read error. The rearrangement links TRBV20-1 to TRBJ2-1, with TRBD1 identical over 7 bases. CDR1 DFQATT and CDR2 SNEGSKA come from the germline V gene (reference sequence). The CDR3 extends over 11 amino acids. The CDR3 nucleotides read TGCAGTGCTACAGCAGGGGGTGAGCAGTCCTTC. It encodes CSATAGGEQSF.

This clonotype appeared a single time. The chain carries TRBV29-1 and TRBJ2-3, with a weak D call TRBD1 (6 bases). Trimming took 4 bases from V and 2 from J, leaving 13 bases between them. Per germline, CDR1 SQVTM and CDR2 ANQGSEA. The CDR3 extends over 14 amino acids. The CDR3 bases are TGCAGCGTTGTAGACAGGCGATACACAGATACGCAGTATTTT. Translation gives CSVVDRRYTDTQYF.

Comment on this clonotype: No conserved phenylalanine or tryptophan is present at the end of the CDR3, so a read error is the likely explanation. This rearrangement joins TRBV7-2 to TRBJ2-7; D is unresolved. Germline CDR1 and CDR2: SGHTA and FQGNSA. Trimming cost V 2 bases and J 6 bases, with 14 bases left between them. The CDR3 contains 14 residues. The CDR3 nucleotides are TGTGCCAGCAGCTTAACCGGGTCAGCACCCGAGCAGTACCTC. It is translated as CASSLTGSAPEQYL.

This clonotype was detected only a few times. A read error may be the cause here, since a much bigger clone is one base away. V is TRBV6-5 and J is TRBJ1-5; maybe TRBD1 (5 bases). The germline V gene has CDR1 MNHEY and CDR2 SVGAGI. This CDR3 is 17 amino acids long. Trimming cost V 4 bases and J 6 bases, with 22 bases left between them. The CDR3 is CASSSGPPGPWIQPQHF. The CDR3 nucleotides read TGTGCCAGCAGTTCCGGGCCCCCAGGGCCATGGATTCAGCCCCAGCATTTT.

The sample holds many counts of this clonotype. The chain is built from TRBV12-3 or TRBV12-4 and TRBJ2-7, with a tentative D call TRBD1 (5 bases). V lost 6 bases and J 2 bases, leaving 14 bases between the germline ends. The CDR3 runs 14 residues. CDR3 protein: CASRDKGGPYEQYF. In DNA, the CDR3 is TGTGCCAGCAGGGACAAAGGTGGGCCCTACGAGCAGTACTTC.

This clonotype came up many times. The chain joins TRBV2 to TRBJ1-1; D remains ambiguous. Germline V gene lookup returns CDR1 SNHLY and CDR2 FYNNEI. Between the trimmed V and J ends, which lost 1 base and 1 base, there was a span of 4 bases. This CDR3 is built from 13 residues. CDR3 coding DNA: TGTGCCAGCAGTGAAGAGGGGAACACTGAAGCTTTCTTT. Translation gives CASSEEGNTEAFF.

The chain joins TRBV7-9 to TRBJ2-5, with D tentatively TRBD2 (6 bases). CDR3 length: 15 residues. The germline CDR1 and CDR2 sequences are SEHNR and FQNEAQ (reference sequence). V lost 3 bases and J lost 1, with 12 bases in between. Here the CDR3 DNA reads TGTGCCAGCAGCTTTTTCGTGGGGGGCCAAGAGACCCAGTACTTC. It specifies CASSFFVGGQETQYF.

In its sample, this clonotype was seen many times. V is TRBV5-1 and J is TRBJ2-2, with D unclear. Germline-derived CDR1 and CDR2 are SGHRS and YFSETQ. This CDR3 region has 13 residues. Trimming took 0 bases from V and 7 from J, leaving 7 bases between them. For the CDR3, the DNA is TGCGCCAGCAGCTTGGCCGTGGGCGGGGAGCTGTTTTTT. Translation gives CASSLAVGGELFF.

The chain is built from TRBV6-5 and TRBJ1-1; no firm D call. V shed 6 bases and J shed 1 base, with 9 bases lying between them. The CDR3 has 13 residues. Germline CDR1 reads MNHEY; CDR2 reads SVGAGI. CDR3 sequence (DNA): TGTGCCAGCAGCCGCTACAAGAACACTGAAGCTTTCTTT. This gives the protein CASSRYKNTEAFF.

This clonotype was detected ten times or more. Given a much more abundant clone one base away, this may be a read error. The DNA of the CDR3 is TGTGCCAGCAGTCACGACGTGAATTCACCCCTCCACTTT. The encoded protein is CASSHDVNSPLHF. V usage is TRBV6-5 and J usage is TRBJ1-6; D is uncertain. In germline, CDR1 is MNHEY, CDR2 SVGAGI. This CDR3 has 13 residues. V shed 5 bases and J shed 7 bases, with 9 bases lying between them.

There are a few counts of this clonotype. A much larger clone is a single base away; this may be a read error. This sequence joins TRBV18 and TRBJ1-5; D is uncertain. The CDR3 is 13 amino acids. Germline lookup yields CDR1 KGHSH and CDR2 LQKENI. The CDR3 is CASSPQEGSPRHF. The CDR3 DNA follows: TGTGCCAGCTCACCACAAGAGGGTTCGCCCCGGCATTTT. The variable domain in full, with the rest retrieved from reference TRBV18 and TRBJ1-5, is NAGVMQNPRHLVRRRGQEARLRCSPMKGHSHVYWYRQLPEEGLKFMVYLQKENIIDESGMPKERFSAEFPKEGPSILRIQQVVRGDSAAYFCASSPQEGSPRHFGDGTRLSIL.

This clonotype was seen a single time. The genes are TRBV20-1 and TRBJ2-7, with D unresolved. V was shortened by 3 bases and J by 2 bases, with 29 bases between the two germline ends. CDR3 size: 19 residues. CDR1 is DFQATT and CDR2 is SNEGSKA in the germline V gene (reference sequence). The DNA for the CDR3 is TGCAGTGCTAGGGATTCTACTATCCTTAAGGGCAGGCGAACCTACGAGCAGTACTTC. Translated, it gives CSARDSTILKGRRTYEQYF.

The CDR3 nucleotides are TGTGCCAGCAGGGACCGGGACAGACGATATGGCTACACCTTC. Translation: CASRDRDRRYGYTF. This chain connects TRBV6-1 to TRBJ1-2, with 7 bases fitting TRBD1. V shed 6 bases and J 5 bases; nucleotides not matched to a gene: 9. Germline CDR1 is MNHNS and CDR2 is SASEGT. There are 14 residues in the CDR3.

This chain connects TRBV11-2 to TRBJ2-5; 10 bases are a match to TRBD2. The germline gives CDR1 SGHAT, CDR2 FQNNGV. CDR3 length: 16 amino acids. The V and J ends lost 3 bases and 11 bases, in that order; junction bases with no gene match: 15. The CDR3 here is CASSFGLAAPTDTQYF. CDR3 DNA sequence: TGTGCCAGCAGCTTCGGACTAGCGGCACCCACAGATACGCAGTACTTC. The variable domain in full, with the rest retrieved from reference TRBV11-2 and TRBJ2-5, is EAGVAQSPRYKIIEKRQSVAFWCNPISGHATLYWYQQILGQGPKLLIQFQNNGVVDDSQLPKDRFSAERLKGVDSTLKIQPAKLEDSAVYLCASSFGLAAPTDTQYFGPGTRLLVL.

The chain recombines TRBV6-6 with TRBJ2-1; D is uncertain. In germline, CDR1 is MNHNY, CDR2 SVGAGI (reference sequence). Trimming cost V 11 bases and J 2 bases, with 22 bases left between them. This CDR3 has 16 residues. CDR3 bases: TGTGCCGGATCCCTCCGAGCGTCGCAGCCCTACAATGAGCAGTTCTTC. This codes for CAGSLRASQPYNEQFF.

This clonotype was counted ten times or more. This may come from a read error, since a much larger clone is one base off. V gene TRBV20-1 combines with J gene TRBJ2-5, with D perhaps matching TRBD2 (5 bases). There are 14 residues in the CDR3. Germline CDR1 DFQATT, CDR2 SNEGSKA (reference sequence). V lost 3 bases and J lost 7, with 18 bases in between. CDR3 protein: CSASRLAIKATQYF. The CDR3 bases are TGCAGTGCTAGCCGTCTAGCAATAAAAGCGACCCAGTACTTC.

In its sample, this clonotype was seen a few times. A much larger clone lies one base from this, so it may be a read error. The rearrangement uses TRBV11-3 and TRBJ2-1, with 7 bases lining up with TRBD2. This CDR3 spans 15 amino acids. With 3 bases clipped from V and 7 bases from J, the junction kept 9 bases outside the gene matches. Germline values: CDR1 SGHNT, CDR2 YENEEA. The CDR3 sequence is CASSFRLAAANEQFF. The CDR3 coding sequence is TGTGCCAGCAGCTTTCGGCTAGCGGCAGCTAATGAGCAGTTCTTC.

The chain uses TRBV11-2 and TRBJ2-1; D tentatively reads TRBD1 or TRBD2 (5 bases each). V was shortened by 5 bases and J by 0 bases, with 14 bases between the two germline ends. The CDR3 consists of 16 residues. The germline V gene has CDR1 SGHAT and CDR2 FQNNGV. The CDR3 loop is CASSLRGDTSYNEQFF. The CDR3 DNA reads as TGTGCCAGCAGCCTCCGGGGCGACACCTCCTACAATGAGCAGTTCTTC.

This clonotype was observed many times. The chain links TRBV7-8 to TRBJ2-4; either TRBD1 or TRBD2 may fit D (5 bases each). The germline V and J ends were trimmed by 0 bases and 1 base, with 13 bases remaining between them. Germline V gene sequence: CDR1 SGHVS, CDR2 FQNEAQ. The length of the CDR3 is 17 residues. CDR3 DNA sequence: TGTGCCAGCAGCTTAGCGGGGACGGCCTCGGCCAAAAACATTCAGTACTTC. This sequence encodes CASSLAGTASAKNIQYF.

V is TRBV13 and J is TRBJ2-3; the D gene is possibly TRBD1 (5 bases). The V end lost 4 bases, the J end lost 3 bases, and 11 bases lay between the germline ends. CDR3 length equals 14 residues. Germline V gives CDR1 PRHDT, CDR2 FYEKMQ (reference sequence). CDR3 protein: CASSSLRVTDTQYF. As DNA, the CDR3 is TGTGCCAGCAGCTCACTCAGGGTGACAGATACGCAGTATTTT.

The genes are TRBV11-2 and TRBJ2-7, with no clear D. Per germline, CDR1 SGHAT and CDR2 FQNNGV. The CDR3 length is 14 residues. Trimming cost V 7 bases and J 7 bases, with 20 bases left between them. CDR3 protein: CASTTVLESREQYF. Here the CDR3 DNA reads TGTGCCAGCACAACAGTCCTAGAGAGCCGGGAGCAGTACTTC.